Detailed here is one T cell receptor (beta chain). The sample is drawn from a study of T cell changes during pregnancy in multiple sclerosis. The CDR3 covers 17 residues. Per the germline V gene, CDR1 is SGHRS and CDR2 is YFSETQ. Trimming removed 0 bases from V and 1 base from J; junction bases left unmatched: 8. Libraries were prepared by immunoSEQ multiplex PCR; TCRdb keeps only in-frame clonotypes and omits some of them. The sample lists approximately 50,000 clones, roughly 95% occurring once. This TCR derives from a female donor with multiple sclerosis, enrolled in a pregnancy study. The chain links TRBV5-1 to TRBJ2-3; 7 bases align to TRBD1. Sample: CD4+ T cells from peripheral blood mononuclear cells, taken in the third trimester of pregnancy. The CDR3 region is CASSLGSGGPGTDTQYF. In DNA form, the CDR3 reads TGCGCCAGCAGCTTGGGGTCAGGGGGTCCCGGCACAGATACGCAGTATTTT.